This entry describes one T cell receptor beta chain. Its cognate antigen is unknown. This entry belongs to a study of T-cell memory formation after mild COVID-19. The authors produced TCR alpha and TCR beta cDNA libraries with sample barcodes and UMIs by 5'RACE using constant-segment primers. TCRdb reanalysed the 5' RACE reads using MiXCR and keeps one entry per CDR3 protein. Here the sample spans about 190,000 distinct CDR3 sequences, under 30% being singletons. General study results and limits: Balance between CD4 and CD8 was seen in clones contracting day 15 to 85, and a CD4+ lean was seen in later expanders. The study detected some responding clones in pre-infection memory, suggesting cross-reactive memory joined. In second-wave clones peaking day 37, SARS-CoV-2 specificity remained unconfirmed.

CDR3 length equals 15 residues. Trimming took 1 base from V and 5 from J; bases not matched to a gene: 5. Germline CDR1 reads LGHDT; CDR2 reads YNNKEL (reference sequence). Sequencing was carried out using PBMCs or a T cell subset sorted from them (not recorded which). V usage is TRBV3-1 and J usage is TRBJ1-1; the match to TRBD1 covers 9 bases. This receptor was obtained from an adult woman who had mild COVID-19 (a few samples of this study predate the infection). Cell type and time point are not known. This CDR3 is CASSQADRGRTEAFF. CDR3 DNA: TGTGCCAGCAGCCAAGCGGACAGGGGTAGAACTGAAGCTTTCTTT.